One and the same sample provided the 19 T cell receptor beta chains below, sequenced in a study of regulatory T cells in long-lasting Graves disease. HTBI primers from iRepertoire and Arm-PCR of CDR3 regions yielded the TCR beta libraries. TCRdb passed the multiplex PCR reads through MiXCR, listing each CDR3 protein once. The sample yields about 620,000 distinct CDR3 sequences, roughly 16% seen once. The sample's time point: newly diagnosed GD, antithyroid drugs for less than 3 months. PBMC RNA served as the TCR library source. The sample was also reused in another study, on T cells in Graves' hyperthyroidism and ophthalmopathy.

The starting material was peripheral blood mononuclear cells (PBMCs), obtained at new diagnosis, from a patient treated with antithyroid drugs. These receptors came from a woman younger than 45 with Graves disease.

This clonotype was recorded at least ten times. DNA of the CDR3: TGCAGCGTCGTATGGGACAGTAACTATGGCTACACCTTC. Its translation: CSVVWDSNYGYTF. J is TRBJ1-2 and V is TRBV29-1, with 7 nucleotides matching TRBD1. The CDR3 loop spans 13 amino acids. V was clipped by 6 bases and J by 1 base; unmatched bases: 5. CDR1 and CDR2 (germline): SQVTM, ANQGSEA.

The CDR3 here is CASSARQGVLYEQYF. Written as DNA, the CDR3 is TGTGCCAGCAGCGCGCGACAGGGGGTTCTATACGAGCAGTACTTC. V is TRBV7-8 and J is TRBJ2-7, with TRBD1 matching 9 bases. Germline V CDR1 and CDR2: SGHVS, FQNEAQ. The CDR3 contains 15 residues. J was trimmed by 4 bases and V by 5 bases; bases with no gene match: 9.

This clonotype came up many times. CDR3 nucleotide sequence: TGTGCCAGCAGCTCGCCCCAGTACTTC. Protein product: CASSSPQYF. The gene calls are TRBV5-5 and TRBJ2-5, with no clear D. The CDR3 has 9 residues. V was trimmed by 3 bases and J by 9 bases, leaving 3 bases between them. CDR1 is SGHKS and CDR2 is YYEKEE in the germline V gene (reference sequence).

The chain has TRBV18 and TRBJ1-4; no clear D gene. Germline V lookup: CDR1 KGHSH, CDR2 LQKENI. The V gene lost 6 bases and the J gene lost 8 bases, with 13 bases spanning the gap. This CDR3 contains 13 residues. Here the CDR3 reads CASSQTRMEKLFF. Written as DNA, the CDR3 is TGTGCCAGCTCCCAAACCCGGATGGAAAAACTGTTTTTT.

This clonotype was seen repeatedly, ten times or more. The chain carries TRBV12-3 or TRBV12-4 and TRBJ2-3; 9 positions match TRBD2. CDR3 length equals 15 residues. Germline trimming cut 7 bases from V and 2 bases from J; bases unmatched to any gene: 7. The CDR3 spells CASTVLAGPTDTQYF. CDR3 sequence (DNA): TGTGCCAGCACCGTTCTAGCGGGGCCCACAGATACGCAGTATTTT.

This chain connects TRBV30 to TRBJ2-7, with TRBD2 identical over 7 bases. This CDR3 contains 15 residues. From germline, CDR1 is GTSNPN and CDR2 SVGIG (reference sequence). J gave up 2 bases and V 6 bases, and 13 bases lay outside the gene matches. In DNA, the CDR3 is TGTGCCTGTTCTGGAGATAGCGGGTCCGCCTACGAGCAGTACTTC. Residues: CACSGDSGSAYEQYF. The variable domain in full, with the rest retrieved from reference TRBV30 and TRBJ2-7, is SQTIHQWPATLVQPVGSPLSLECTVEGTSNPNLYWYRQAAGRGLQLLFYSVGIGQISSEVPQNLSASRPQDRQFILSSKKLLLSDSGFYLCACSGDSGSAYEQYFGPGTRLTVT.

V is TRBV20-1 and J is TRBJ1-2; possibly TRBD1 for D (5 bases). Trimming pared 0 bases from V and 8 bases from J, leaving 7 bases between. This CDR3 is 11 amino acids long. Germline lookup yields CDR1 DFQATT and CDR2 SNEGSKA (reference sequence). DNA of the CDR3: TGCAGTGCTAGAGAGGGGCGAGGCTACACCTTC. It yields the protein CSAREGRGYTF.

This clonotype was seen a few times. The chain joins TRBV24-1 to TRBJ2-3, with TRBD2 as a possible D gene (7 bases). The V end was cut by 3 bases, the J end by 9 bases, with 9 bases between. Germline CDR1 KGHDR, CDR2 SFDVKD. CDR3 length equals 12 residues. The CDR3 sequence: CATSDRGATQYF. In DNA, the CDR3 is TGTGCCACCAGTGATCGGGGGGCCACGCAGTATTTT.

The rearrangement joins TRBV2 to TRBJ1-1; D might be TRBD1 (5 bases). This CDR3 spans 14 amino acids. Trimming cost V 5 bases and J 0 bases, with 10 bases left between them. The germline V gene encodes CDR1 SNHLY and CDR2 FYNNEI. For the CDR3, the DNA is TGTGCCAGCAGTTCACCAGGGATGAACACTGAAGCTTTCTTT. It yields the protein CASSSPGMNTEAFF.

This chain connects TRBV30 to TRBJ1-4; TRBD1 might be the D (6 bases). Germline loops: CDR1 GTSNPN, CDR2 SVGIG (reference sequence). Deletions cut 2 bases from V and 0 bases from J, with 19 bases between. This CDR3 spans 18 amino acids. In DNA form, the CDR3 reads TGTGCCTGGAGTCCAGGGGCCCAACTTACAACAACTAATGAAAAACTGTTTTTT. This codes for CAWSPGAQLTTTNEKLFF.

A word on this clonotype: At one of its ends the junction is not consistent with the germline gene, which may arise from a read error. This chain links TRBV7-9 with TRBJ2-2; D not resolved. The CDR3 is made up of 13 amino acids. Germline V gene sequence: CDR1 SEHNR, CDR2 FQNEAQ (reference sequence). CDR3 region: CASSFVGPGELFF. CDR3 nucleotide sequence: TGTGCCAGCAGCTTCGTCGGCCCCGGCGAGCTGTTTTTT.

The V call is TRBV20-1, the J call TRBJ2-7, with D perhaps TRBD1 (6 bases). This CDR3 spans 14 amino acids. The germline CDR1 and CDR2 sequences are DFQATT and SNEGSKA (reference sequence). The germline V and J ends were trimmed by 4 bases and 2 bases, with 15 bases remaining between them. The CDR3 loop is CSANGPGATYEQYF. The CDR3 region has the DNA TGCAGTGCTAACGGACCAGGGGCGACCTACGAGCAGTACTTC.

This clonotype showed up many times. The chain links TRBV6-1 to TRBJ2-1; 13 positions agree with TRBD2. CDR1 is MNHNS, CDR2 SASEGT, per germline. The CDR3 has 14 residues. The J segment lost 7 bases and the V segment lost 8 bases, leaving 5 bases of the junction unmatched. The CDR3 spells CASGGLAGVNEQFF. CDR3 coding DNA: TGTGCCAGCGGCGGACTAGCGGGAGTTAATGAGCAGTTCTTC.

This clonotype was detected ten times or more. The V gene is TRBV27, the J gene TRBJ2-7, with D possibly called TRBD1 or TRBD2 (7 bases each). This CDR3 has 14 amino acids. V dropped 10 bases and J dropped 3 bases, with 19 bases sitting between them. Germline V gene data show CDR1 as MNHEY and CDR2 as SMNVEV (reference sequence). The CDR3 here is CATPGEGDSYEQYF. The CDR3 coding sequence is TGTGCCACCCCAGGGGAGGGGGACAGCTACGAGCAGTACTTC.

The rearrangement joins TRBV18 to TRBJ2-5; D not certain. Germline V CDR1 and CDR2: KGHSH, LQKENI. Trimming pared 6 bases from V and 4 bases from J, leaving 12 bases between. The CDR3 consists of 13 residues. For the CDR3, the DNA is TGTGCCAGCTCCGGATCGTGGCTAGAGACCCAGTACTTC. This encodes CASSGSWLETQYF.

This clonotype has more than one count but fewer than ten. DNA of the CDR3: TGCAGTGCTAGAGATGGAGGGGTTGGTGAAGCTTTCTTT. Its translation: CSARDGGVGEAFF. The rearrangement uses TRBV20-1 and TRBJ1-1; D may be TRBD1 (5 bases). Between the trimmed V and J ends, which lost 0 bases and 7 bases, there was a span of 12 bases. Germline lookup yields CDR1 DFQATT and CDR2 SNEGSKA (reference sequence). CDR3 size: 13 residues.

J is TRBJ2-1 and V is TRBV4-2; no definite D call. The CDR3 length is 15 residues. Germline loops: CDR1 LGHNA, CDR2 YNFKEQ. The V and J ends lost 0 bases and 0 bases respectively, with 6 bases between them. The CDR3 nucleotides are TGTGCCAGCAGCCAAGAATCTAGCTCCTACAATGAGCAGTTCTTC. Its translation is CASSQESSSYNEQFF.

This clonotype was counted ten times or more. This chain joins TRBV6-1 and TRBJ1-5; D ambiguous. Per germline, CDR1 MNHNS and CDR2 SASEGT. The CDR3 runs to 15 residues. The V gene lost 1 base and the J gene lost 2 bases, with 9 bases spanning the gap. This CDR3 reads CASSEGQPRNQPQHF. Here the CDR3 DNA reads TGTGCCAGCAGTGAAGGTCAACCGCGCAATCAGCCCCAGCATTTT.

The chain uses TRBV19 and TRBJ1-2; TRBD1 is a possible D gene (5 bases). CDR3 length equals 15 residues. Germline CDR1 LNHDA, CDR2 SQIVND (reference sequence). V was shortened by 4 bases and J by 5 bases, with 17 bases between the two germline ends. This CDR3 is CASSNLEGDGYGYTF. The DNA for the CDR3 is TGTGCCAGTAGTAACTTGGAAGGGGATGGGTATGGCTACACCTTC.